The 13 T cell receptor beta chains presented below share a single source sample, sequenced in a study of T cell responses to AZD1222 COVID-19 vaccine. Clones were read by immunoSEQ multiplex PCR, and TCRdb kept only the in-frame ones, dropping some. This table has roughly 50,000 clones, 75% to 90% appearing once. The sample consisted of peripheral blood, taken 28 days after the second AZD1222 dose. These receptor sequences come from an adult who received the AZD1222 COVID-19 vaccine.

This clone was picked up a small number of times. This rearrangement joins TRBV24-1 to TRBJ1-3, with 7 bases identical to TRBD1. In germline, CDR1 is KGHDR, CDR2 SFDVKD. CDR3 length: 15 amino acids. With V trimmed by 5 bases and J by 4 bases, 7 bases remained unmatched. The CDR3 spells CATSAIWDRGNTIYF. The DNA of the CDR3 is TGTGCCACCAGTGCTATTTGGGACAGAGGAAACACCATATATTTT.

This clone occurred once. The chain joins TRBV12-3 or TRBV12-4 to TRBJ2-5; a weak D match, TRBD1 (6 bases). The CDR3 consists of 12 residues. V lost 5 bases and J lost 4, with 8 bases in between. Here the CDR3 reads CASSRQVETQYF. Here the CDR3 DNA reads TGTGCCAGCAGTCGACAGGTAGAGACCCAGTACTTC.

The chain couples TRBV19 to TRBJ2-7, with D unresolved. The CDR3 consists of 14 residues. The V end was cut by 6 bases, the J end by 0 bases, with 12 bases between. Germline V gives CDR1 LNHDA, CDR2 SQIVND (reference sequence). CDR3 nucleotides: TGTGCCAGTAGGGCGAGACGGAGCTCCTACGAGCAGTACTTC. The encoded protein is CASRARRSSYEQYF.

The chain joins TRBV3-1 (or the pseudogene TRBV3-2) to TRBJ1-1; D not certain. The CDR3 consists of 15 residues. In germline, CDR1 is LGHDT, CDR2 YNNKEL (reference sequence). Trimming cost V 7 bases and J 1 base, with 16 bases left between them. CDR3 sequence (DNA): TGTGCCAGCACCGGTGGCAGATCTCGGAACACTGAAGCTTTCTTT. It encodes CASTGGRSRNTEAFF.

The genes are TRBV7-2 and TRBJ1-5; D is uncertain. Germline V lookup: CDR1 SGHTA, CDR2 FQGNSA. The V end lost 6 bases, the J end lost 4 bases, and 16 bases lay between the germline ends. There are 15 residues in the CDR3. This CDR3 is CASRGMAPWNQPQHF. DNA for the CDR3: TGTGCCAGCAGGGGTATGGCACCGTGGAATCAGCCCCAGCATTTT.

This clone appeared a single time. The CDR3 sequence is CASSPPSLPYGYTF. Written as DNA, the CDR3 is TGTGCCAGCTCACCGCCCTCCCTGCCCTATGGCTACACCTTC. The J gene is TRBJ1-2, the V gene TRBV18; no firm D call. The V end lost 3 bases, the J end lost 4 bases, and 12 bases lay between the germline ends. CDR3 length equals 14 residues. Per the germline V gene, CDR1 is KGHSH and CDR2 is LQKENI.

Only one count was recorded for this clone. This CDR3 reads CASSQSWGANTEAFF. CDR3 nucleotides: TGTGCCAGCAGCCAAAGTTGGGGGGCGAACACTGAAGCTTTCTTT. The chain carries TRBV3-1 (or the pseudogene TRBV3-2) and TRBJ1-1, with D possibly matching TRBD1 (6 bases). Germline V gives CDR1 LGHDT, CDR2 YNNKEL (reference sequence). The CDR3 sequence is 15 residues long. The ends were cut back, 2 bases at V and 1 base at J, with 11 bases in the middle.

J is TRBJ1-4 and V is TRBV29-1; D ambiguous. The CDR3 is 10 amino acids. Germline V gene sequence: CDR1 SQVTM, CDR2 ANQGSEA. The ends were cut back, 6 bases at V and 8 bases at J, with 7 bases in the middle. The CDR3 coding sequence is TGCAGCGTCCTAGGGGAAAAACTGTTTTTT. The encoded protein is CSVLGEKLFF.

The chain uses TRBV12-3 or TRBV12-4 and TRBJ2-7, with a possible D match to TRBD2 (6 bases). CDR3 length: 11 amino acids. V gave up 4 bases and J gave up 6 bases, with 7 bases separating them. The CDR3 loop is CASSSGGEQYF. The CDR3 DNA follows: TGTGCCAGCAGTTCCGGGGGCGAGCAGTACTTC.

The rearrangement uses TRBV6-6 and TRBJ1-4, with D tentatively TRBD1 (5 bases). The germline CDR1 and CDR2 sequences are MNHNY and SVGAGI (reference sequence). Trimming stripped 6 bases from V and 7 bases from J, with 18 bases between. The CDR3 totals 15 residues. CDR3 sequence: CASRGTTSLAEKLFF. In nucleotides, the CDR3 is TGTGCCAGCAGGGGGACGACCTCCCTAGCTGAAAAACTGTTTTTT.

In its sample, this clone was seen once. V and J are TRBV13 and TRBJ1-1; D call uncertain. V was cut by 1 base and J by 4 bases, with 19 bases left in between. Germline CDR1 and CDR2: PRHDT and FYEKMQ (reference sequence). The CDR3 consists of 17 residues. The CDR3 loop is CASSLVGPRTLGTEAFF. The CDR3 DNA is TGTGCCAGCAGCTTAGTCGGGCCCCGGACCTTAGGCACTGAAGCTTTCTTT. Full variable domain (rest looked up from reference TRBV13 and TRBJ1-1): AAGVIQSPRHLIKEKRETATLKCYPIPRHDTVYWYQQGPGQDPQFLISFYEKMQSDKGSIPDRFSAQQFSDYHSELNMSSLELGDSALYFCASSLVGPRTLGTEAFFGQGTRLTVV.

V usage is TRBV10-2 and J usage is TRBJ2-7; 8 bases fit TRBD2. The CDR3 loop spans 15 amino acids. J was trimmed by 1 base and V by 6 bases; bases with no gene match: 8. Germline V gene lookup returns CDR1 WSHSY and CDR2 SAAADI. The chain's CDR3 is CASRKSGTRSYEQYF. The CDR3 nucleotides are TGCGCCAGCAGAAAATCCGGGACTAGATCCTACGAGCAGTACTTC.

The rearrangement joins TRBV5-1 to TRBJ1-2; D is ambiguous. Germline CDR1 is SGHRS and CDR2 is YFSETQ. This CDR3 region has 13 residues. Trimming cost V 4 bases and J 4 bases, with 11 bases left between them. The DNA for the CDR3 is TGCGCCAGCAGCCCAGACATGGTCTATGGCTACACCTTC. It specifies CASSPDMVYGYTF.